The 30 T cell receptor beta chains in this list originate from one sample, sequenced in a study of OX40 agonist ivuxolimab in advanced cancers. Sequencing used immunoSEQ multiplex PCR; TCRdb keeps in-frame clones, though not all of them. The sample has about 14,000 clones, about four fifths seen once. Sequences were derived from CD4+ or CD8+ T cells sorted from blood, sampled in a trial of the OX40 agonist ivuxolimab. These TCRs come from an adult with an advanced solid tumor such as melanoma, head and neck, liver or kidney cancer.

This clone has only one observation. The chain combines TRBV2 with TRBJ2-7, with D perhaps assigned TRBD1 or TRBD2 (5 bases each). Germline values: CDR1 SNHLY, CDR2 FYNNEI. CDR3 length: 15 amino acids. Trimming removed 2 bases at V and 5 bases at J, with 16 bases between. The CDR3 DNA is TGTGCCAGCAGTGAAATAACGGGGCGCCGGCACGAGCAGTACTTC. Its translation is CASSEITGRRHEQYF.

The V gene is TRBV7-9, the J gene TRBJ2-2; 9 positions match TRBD1. Per the germline V gene, CDR1 is SEHNR and CDR2 is FQNEAQ (reference sequence). CDR3 length: 15 amino acids. V lost 2 bases and J lost 5; bases outside the gene matches: 3. The CDR3 DNA is TGTGCCAGCAGCTTAAGGACAGGGGTTACCGGGGAGCTGTTTTTT. Protein sequence: CASSLRTGVTGELFF.

The chain has TRBV9 and TRBJ2-1, with 7 positions matching TRBD1. CDR1 is SGDLS, CDR2 YYNGEE, per germline. The CDR3 has 15 amino acids. The V segment lost 2 bases and the J segment 8 bases; nucleotides outside the gene matches: 10. CDR3 nucleotides: TGTGCCAGCAGCGTTACCGGGACAGCACTCGATGAGCAGTTCTTC. It is translated as CASSVTGTALDEQFF.

The chain carries TRBV29-1 and TRBJ1-2; 8 bases agree with TRBD1. Germline CDR1 SQVTM, CDR2 ANQGSEA. V lost 6 bases and J lost 4; bases outside the gene matches: 7. There are 13 residues in the CDR3. The CDR3 is CSVRSGTGYGYTF. As DNA, the CDR3 is TGCAGCGTCCGATCCGGGACAGGCTATGGCTACACCTTC.

The chain is built from TRBV6-1 and TRBJ2-7; maybe TRBD1 (6 bases). Between the trimmed V and J ends, which lost 5 bases and 3 bases, there was a span of 11 bases. Germline V CDR1 and CDR2: MNHNS, SASEGT. The CDR3 is 13 amino acids. This CDR3 reads CASSSPDSYEQYF. CDR3 DNA: TGTGCCAGCAGTTCCCCGGACAGCTACGAGCAGTACTTC.

The chain carries TRBV28 and TRBJ2-1, with D possibly matching TRBD1 (5 bases). Looked up from germline, CDR1 is MDHEN and CDR2 is SYDVKM. Trimming shortened V by 5 bases and J by 8 bases, and 13 bases separated the two germline ends. The length of the CDR3 is 13 residues. The DNA for the CDR3 is TGTGCCAGCAGTGAAGGGGTCGGCTATGAGCAGTTCTTC. It is translated as CASSEGVGYEQFF.

The J gene is TRBJ2-2, the V gene TRBV7-9; 9 bases match TRBD1. CDR1 SEHNR and CDR2 FQNEAQ come from the germline V gene (reference sequence). The length of the CDR3 is 15 residues. V dropped 1 base and J dropped 3; count of bases not matched to a gene: 0. The CDR3 reads CASSLDRGHTGELFF. In DNA form, the CDR3 reads TGTGCCAGCAGCTTAGACAGGGGGCACACCGGGGAGCTGTTTTTT.

The chain carries TRBV19 and TRBJ2-5, with D hard to call. Germline-derived CDR1 and CDR2 are LNHDA and SQIVND (reference sequence). Trimming shortened V by 2 bases and J by 5 bases, and 9 bases separated the two germline ends. This CDR3 comprises 13 residues. The CDR3 region has the DNA TGTGCCAGTAGTATAAAGGGAACCGAGACCCAGTACTTC. Encoded protein: CASSIKGTETQYF.

V usage is TRBV28 and J usage is TRBJ1-5; D is unclear. Per germline, CDR1 MDHEN and CDR2 SYDVKM. The CDR3 runs 15 residues. Deletions cut 3 bases from V and 7 bases from J, with 16 bases between. The CDR3, as DNA: TGTGCCAGCAGTTTGAGAGAGGGAAGAGGGCAGCCCCAGCATTTT. Its protein is CASSLREGRGQPQHF.

V is TRBV27 and J is TRBJ1-1; D ambiguous. Germline-derived CDR1 and CDR2 are MNHEY and SMNVEV (reference sequence). The V end was cut by 0 bases, the J end by 1 base, with 6 bases between. The CDR3 has 14 amino acids. CDR3 sequence reads: CASSLSAPNTEAFF. CDR3 coding DNA: TGTGCCAGCAGTTTATCGGCCCCGAACACTGAAGCTTTCTTT.

The chain combines TRBV28 with TRBJ1-1, with TRBD1 matching 7 bases. The trim removed 6 bases at V and 6 bases at J, leaving 10 bases unmatched. Per the germline V gene, CDR1 is MDHEN and CDR2 is SYDVKM. The CDR3 is made up of 14 amino acids. The DNA for the CDR3 is TGTGCCAGCAGCCCTTTCAGGGGGAGGTCTGAAGCTTTCTTT. Its protein is CASSPFRGRSEAFF.

The chain employs TRBV7-3 and TRBJ1-5, with a possible D match to TRBD1 (6 bases). Trimming cost V 1 base and J 11 bases, with 12 bases left between them. Germline V lookup: CDR1 SGHTA, CDR2 FQGTGA. The CDR3 is made up of 13 amino acids. The CDR3 region has the DNA TGTGCCAGCAGCTTAAAGGGGGTGGGAACCCAGCATTTT. Protein product: CASSLKGVGTQHF.

This clone was picked up a small number of times. The chain couples TRBV19 to TRBJ1-5; 9 nucleotides line up with TRBD1. There are 16 residues in the CDR3. Germline V lookup: CDR1 LNHDA, CDR2 SQIVND (reference sequence). V lost 5 bases to trimming and J lost 2 bases; unmatched junction nucleotides: 7. The chain's CDR3 is CASSPATGGGNQPQHF. The CDR3 nucleotides are TGTGCCAGTAGTCCAGCGACAGGGGGAGGCAATCAGCCCCAGCATTTT.

This sequence joins TRBV4-3 and TRBJ2-5; D is uncertain. Looked up from germline, CDR1 is LGHNA and CDR2 is YSLEER. V lost 0 bases to trimming and J lost 2 bases, with 13 bases between them. The CDR3 is made up of 16 amino acids. The CDR3 loop reads CASSQEVTQPQETQYF. The CDR3 DNA is TGCGCCAGCAGCCAAGAGGTGACGCAGCCTCAAGAGACCCAGTACTTC.

The rearrangement joins TRBV29-1 to TRBJ1-2; TRBD1 aligns across 8 bases. Germline V gives CDR1 SQVTM, CDR2 ANQGSEA. This CDR3 has 13 amino acids. V shed 4 bases and J 7 bases; nucleotides not matched to a gene: 8. The CDR3 spells CSVASRTGIGYTF. In DNA form, the CDR3 reads TGCAGCGTTGCCTCCCGGACAGGGATTGGCTACACCTTC.

The chain recombines TRBV7-9 with TRBJ2-1; the match to TRBD2 covers 14 bases. The CDR3 runs to 15 residues. With V trimmed by 8 bases and J by 5 bases, 5 bases remained unmatched. Germline CDR1 and CDR2: SEHNR and FQNEAQ (reference sequence). This chain's CDR3 is CASGGTSGRNNEQFF. The CDR3 DNA is TGTGCCAGCGGAGGGACTAGCGGGAGAAACAATGAGCAGTTCTTC.

The V gene is TRBV29-1, the J gene TRBJ2-7; D is uncertain. Germline CDR1 reads SQVTM; CDR2 reads ANQGSEA. The CDR3 is 12 residues long. Trimming cost V 2 bases and J 2 bases, with 7 bases left between them. CDR3 nucleotide sequence: TGCAGCGTTGAAAAGGGTGCCTACGAGCAGTACTTC. Amino acid sequence: CSVEKGAYEQYF.

The chain is built from TRBV28 and TRBJ2-7; maybe TRBD2 (6 bases). V dropped 5 bases and J dropped 0 bases, with 20 bases sitting between them. Germline values: CDR1 MDHEN, CDR2 SYDVKM. This CDR3 spans 17 amino acids. The chain's CDR3 is CASSPGVGGVPSYEQYF. CDR3 coding DNA: TGTGCCAGCAGTCCTGGAGTGGGCGGGGTTCCCTCCTACGAGCAGTACTTC.

The J gene is TRBJ2-3, the V gene TRBV30; tentatively, D is TRBD2 (5 bases). The CDR3 runs 16 residues. Trimming left V 3 bases short and J 2 bases short, with 18 bases between. Germline CDR1 is GTSNPN and CDR2 is SVGIG (reference sequence). The chain's CDR3 is CAWSHSGNSITDTQYF. The DNA of the CDR3 is TGTGCCTGGAGCCACTCCGGGAACAGCATCACAGATACGCAGTATTTT.

The chain links TRBV11-2 to TRBJ1-6; 8 bases match TRBD1. Unmatched junction bases numbered 3, after V lost 1 base and J lost 7 bases. Germline lookup yields CDR1 SGHAT and CDR2 FQNNGV. The CDR3 is made up of 15 amino acids. Here the CDR3 DNA reads TGTGCCAGCAGCTTAGGGACAGGGTGGAATTCACCCCTCCACTTT. Translated, it gives CASSLGTGWNSPLHF.

This clone was picked up a small number of times. The V gene is TRBV18, the J gene TRBJ2-7, with 7 positions matching TRBD1. The CDR3 extends over 16 amino acids. V lost 3 bases and J lost 8; bases outside the gene matches: 16. CDR1 KGHSH and CDR2 LQKENI come from the germline V gene. The CDR3: CASSPTGAGGAHQQYF. CDR3 bases: TGTGCCAGCTCACCTACCGGTGCAGGGGGTGCCCACCAGCAGTACTTC. Together with reference TRBV18 and TRBJ2-7, the CDR3 gives the full variable domain: NAGVMQNPRHLVRRRGQEARLRCSPMKGHSHVYWYRQLPEEGLKFMVYLQKENIIDESGMPKERFSAEFPKEGPSILRIQQVVRGDSAAYFCASSPTGAGGAHQQYFGPGTRLTVT.

In this sample, this clone is medium-sized. This sequence joins TRBV11-2 and TRBJ2-4; D is unclear. Germline V gene sequence: CDR1 SGHAT, CDR2 FQNNGV. The CDR3 sequence is 14 residues long. The V end was cut by 10 bases, the J end by 0 bases, with 13 bases between. CDR3 DNA: TGTGCCACCGACGACGGAATAGCCAAAAACATTCAGTACTTC. It yields the protein CATDDGIAKNIQYF.

This rearrangement joins TRBV7-2 to TRBJ1-2; TRBD1 matches 9 bases. After removal of 5 bases from V and 4 bases from J, the junction contained 5 bases not matched to a gene. The CDR3 is 14 residues long. Per the germline V gene, CDR1 is SGHTA and CDR2 is FQGNSA. CDR3 residues: CASSDRGSLYGYTF. The CDR3 DNA follows: TGTGCCAGCAGCGACAGGGGGAGCCTCTATGGCTACACCTTC. Full variable domain (missing parts from reference TRBV7-2 and TRBJ1-2): GAGVSQSPSNKVTEKGKDVELRCDPISGHTALYWYRQSLGQGLEFLIYFQGNSAPDKSGLPSDRFSAERTGGSVSTLTIQRTQQEDSAVYLCASSDRGSLYGYTFGSGTRLTVV.

This chain uses TRBV7-9 with TRBJ2-1; 10 bases are a match to TRBD2. The CDR3 contains 15 residues. With V trimmed by 2 bases and J by 8 bases, 6 bases remained unmatched. CDR1 and CDR2 from the germline V gene are SEHNR and FQNEAQ (reference sequence). The CDR3 DNA is TGTGCCAGCAGCTTATACCCTAGCGGGAGCTATGAGCAGTTCTTC. This codes for CASSLYPSGSYEQFF.

This rearrangement joins TRBV9 to TRBJ1-1, with D maybe TRBD1 (5 bases). Germline CDR1 and CDR2: SGDLS and YYNGEE. The CDR3 length is 17 residues. Trimming shortened V by 3 bases and J by 1 base, and 19 bases separated the two germline ends. CDR3 coding DNA: TGTGCCAGCAGCGGAAACCCACGGGGGAATGGGAACACTGAAGCTTTCTTT. Its protein product is CASSGNPRGNGNTEAFF.

The V call is TRBV14, the J call TRBJ2-1, with D unresolved. The CDR3 is 17 residues long. Germline V gene lookup returns CDR1 SGHDN and CDR2 FVKESK. Trimming took 4 bases from V and 0 from J, leaving 16 bases between them. This chain's CDR3 is CASSLIPGSPSYNEQFF. The CDR3 DNA sequence: TGTGCCAGCAGCCTTATTCCCGGCAGTCCCTCCTACAATGAGCAGTTCTTC.

This chain joins TRBV5-1 and TRBJ2-5, with 10 bases fitting TRBD1. The CDR3 has 14 residues. V shed 4 bases, J shed 5 bases, and the junction held 5 bases outside the gene matches. Germline loops: CDR1 SGHRS, CDR2 YFSETQ. DNA of the CDR3: TGCGCCAGCAGCCGGGGACAGGGGACCGAGACCCAGTACTTC. Amino acids: CASSRGQGTETQYF.

The J gene is TRBJ2-3, the V gene TRBV18; D is unresolved. The CDR3 has 15 amino acids. The V end lost 0 bases, the J end lost 2 bases, and 9 bases lay between the germline ends. Germline V gives CDR1 KGHSH, CDR2 LQKENI. For the CDR3, the DNA is TGTGCCAGCTCACCACCTAACGACCTCACAGATACGCAGTATTTT. Translation gives CASSPPNDLTDTQYF. Supplemented by reference TRBV18 and TRBJ2-3, the full variable domain reads NAGVMQNPRHLVRRRGQEARLRCSPMKGHSHVYWYRQLPEEGLKFMVYLQKENIIDESGMPKERFSAEFPKEGPSILRIQQVVRGDSAAYFCASSPPNDLTDTQYFGPGTRLTVL.

This chain uses TRBV6-5 with TRBJ2-3; D is perhaps TRBD1 or TRBD2 (5 bases each). With 7 bases removed from V and 0 bases from J, the gap between germline ends came to 14 bases. CDR3 length: 15 residues. CDR1 is MNHEY and CDR2 is SVGAGI in the germline V gene. The CDR3 spells CASIPIGGSTDTQYF. The CDR3 DNA reads TGTGCCAGCATTCCGATTGGGGGTAGCACAGATACGCAGTATTTT.

This chain uses TRBV28 with TRBJ1-1; 7 bases match TRBD1. CDR1 and CDR2 (germline): MDHEN, SYDVKM. V was pared by 3 bases and J by 3 bases, with 1 base of the junction left unmatched. This CDR3 is 13 amino acids long. The CDR3 protein is CASSFQGDTEAFF. CDR3 nucleotide sequence: TGTGCCAGCAGTTTCCAGGGGGACACTGAAGCTTTCTTT.